The source of this T cell receptor beta chain is a study of graft-versus-host responses after intestinal transplantation. For the study at large: Recipients had multivisceral, liver-intestinal, or isolated intestinal transplants. General study points: Present in recipient marrow, GvH clones included some that appeared first in ileum or blood. Early post-transplant declines in HvG were associated with peak levels of circulating GvH clones.

The CDR3 is 15 amino acids. CDR1 and CDR2 from the germline V gene are MDHEN and SYDVKM. V dropped 6 bases and J dropped 1 base, with 15 bases sitting between them. Tissue from the graft was processed to free its intraepithelial and lamina propria lymphocytes. Concerning this clone itself: The antigen is unknown.

The table came from immunoSEQ multiplex PCR; TCRdb's copy has only in-frame clones and leaves some out. Among 50,000 to 75,000 clones listed, about nine tenths were seen once. The V gene is TRBV28, the J gene TRBJ2-5; perhaps D is TRBD1 or TRBD2 (5 bases each). The starting material was ileum tissue, obtained 350 to 400 days after transplant. The source is a human patient who received an intestinal transplant, so some T cells may come from the graft donor. The CDR3 DNA reads TGTGCCAGCAGCCCCCCCGGGACCTCCCAAGAGACCCAGTACTTC. Protein: CASSPPGTSQETQYF.